The clone carrying this T cell receptor beta chain was seen a few times. The data belong to a study of blood T cell repertoires in COVID-19. TCRdb's copy holds only in-frame clones and misses some; the assay was immunoSEQ multiplex PCR. The data show under 150,000 clones, with over 80% seen just once and 4.5% to 6% held by the top ten. With 3 bases clipped from V and 2 bases from J, the junction kept 2 bases outside the gene matches. CDR1 is SGHAT and CDR2 is FQNNGV in the germline V gene. This CDR3 region has 17 residues. The source material was PBMCs or T cells enriched from blood (not recorded which). This clonotype was sampled from a woman between 50 and 59 years old who had been exposed to COVID-19. The V call is TRBV11-2, the J call TRBJ2-2; TRBD2 matches 14 bases. The CDR3 sequence is CASSFGTSGRNTGELFF. The CDR3 region has the DNA TGTGCCAGCAGCTTTGGGACTAGCGGGAGAAACACCGGGGAGCTGTTTTTT.